The rows below give T cell receptor beta chains drawn from one sample of a study of blood T cell repertoires in COVID-19. Using immunoSEQ multiplex PCR, the repertoire was profiled, and TCRdb retains in-frame clones only, with some absent. The repertoire has tens of thousands of clones, 88% of them found once; the top ten carry around 4.7%. The specimen was peripheral blood. These receptors came from a woman over 75 with active COVID-19. The CDR3 runs from the conserved cysteine through the conserved F or W. D genes are given only for firm matches. Clone size, where shown, is once, few, many, or a class for clones that have expanded.

V gene: TRBV5-1
D gene: TRBD2
clone size: .
J gene: TRBJ2-1
CDR3 protein: CASSLELAGGQDEQFF
CDR3 DNA: TGCGCCAGCAGCTTGGAACTAGCGGGAGGGCAAGATGAGCAGTTCTTC

V gene: TRBV28
D gene: .
clone size: .
J gene: TRBJ1-5
CDR3 protein: CASRGQDSNQPQHF
CDR3 DNA: TGTGCCAGCAGGGGACAAGATAGCAATCAGCCCCAGCATTTT

V gene: TRBV7-3
D gene: .
clone size: .
J gene: TRBJ1-6
CDR3 protein: CASSLTSGSNSPLHF
CDR3 DNA: TGTGCCAGCAGCTTGACCTCCGGGTCTAATTCACCCCTCCACTTT

V gene: TRBV5-1
D gene: TRBD2
clone size: .
J gene: TRBJ2-5
CDR3 protein: CASSTWTSGPRDETQYF
CDR3 DNA: TGCGCCAGCAGCACCTGGACTAGCGGTCCGAGGGACGAGACCCAGTACTTC

V gene: TRBV5-6
D gene: TRBD1
clone size: .
J gene: TRBJ1-2
CDR3 protein: CASTLTGGGPPYGYTF
CDR3 DNA: TGTGCCAGCACCTTGACAGGGGGAGGACCCCCCTATGGCTACACCTTC

V gene: TRBV2
D gene: .
clone size: .
J gene: TRBJ1-6
CDR3 protein: CASSGQGSGSPLHF
CDR3 DNA: TGTGCCAGCAGTGGTCAGGGGTCAGGTTCACCCCTCCACTTT

V gene: TRBV7-2
D gene: .
clone size: once
J gene: TRBJ1-2
CDR3 protein: CASSRKQGREGYTF
CDR3 DNA: TGTGCCAGCAGCCGGAAACAGGGAAGGGAAGGCTACACCTTC

V gene: TRBV6-2/TRBV6-3
D gene: TRBD1
clone size: .
J gene: TRBJ1-5
CDR3 protein: CASSPGQVTAAPQHF
CDR3 DNA: TGTGCCAGCAGCCCGGGACAGGTCACAGCCGCGCCCCAGCATTTT

V gene: TRBV5-8
D gene: .
clone size: .
J gene: TRBJ2-3
CDR3 protein: CASSLGWRGGTDTQYF
CDR3 DNA: TGTGCCAGCAGCTTGGGTTGGAGAGGTGGCACAGATACGCAGTATTTT

V gene: TRBV11-2
D gene: TRBD1
clone size: .
J gene: TRBJ1-1
CDR3 protein: CASSRQGNTEAFF
CDR3 DNA: TGTGCCAGCAGTCGACAGGGGAACACTGAAGCTTTCTTT

V gene: TRBV6-2/TRBV6-3
D gene: .
clone size: few
J gene: TRBJ2-7
CDR3 protein: CASSSPGLLIGEQYF
CDR3 DNA: TGTGCCAGCAGTTCGCCGGGACTGTTGATAGGAGAGCAGTACTTC

V gene: TRBV4-3
D gene: .
clone size: .
J gene: TRBJ2-3
CDR3 protein: CASSHSRGFTDTQYF
CDR3 DNA: TGCGCCAGCAGCCACAGTAGGGGTTTCACAGATACGCAGTATTTT

V gene: TRBV10-3
D gene: TRBD2
clone size: .
J gene: TRBJ2-5
CDR3 protein: CAISERTGGTETQYF
CDR3 DNA: TGTGCCATCAGTGAGAGGACCGGGGGGACAGAGACCCAGTACTTC

V gene: TRBV27
D gene: TRBD2
clone size: .
J gene: TRBJ2-7
CDR3 protein: CASSLLGLAAYEQYF
CDR3 DNA: TGTGCCAGCAGTCTACTAGGACTAGCCGCCTACGAGCAGTACTTC

V gene: TRBV28
D gene: TRBD1
clone size: .
J gene: TRBJ2-1
CDR3 protein: CASSSGTGRYYNEQFF
CDR3 DNA: TGTGCCAGCAGTTCCGGGACAGGCCGTTATTACAATGAGCAGTTCTTC

V gene: TRBV5-4
D gene: TRBD2
clone size: .
J gene: TRBJ2-7
CDR3 protein: CASSLGPLAGTYEQYF
CDR3 DNA: TGTGCCAGCAGCTTGGGTCCACTAGCGGGGACCTACGAGCAGTACTTC

V gene: TRBV6-6
D gene: TRBD1
clone size: .
J gene: TRBJ1-6
CDR3 protein: CASSYRDRDSPLHF
CDR3 DNA: TGTGCCAGCAGTTACCGGGACAGGGATTCACCCCTCCACTTT

V gene: TRBV9
D gene: .
clone size: .
J gene: TRBJ1-1
CDR3 protein: CASSRKTGNTEAFF
CDR3 DNA: TGTGCCAGCAGCAGGAAGACAGGGAACACTGAAGCTTTCTTT

V gene: TRBV28
D gene: .
clone size: .
J gene: TRBJ2-1
CDR3 protein: CASSLSLSSYNEQFF
CDR3 DNA: TGTGCCAGCAGTTTGTCTCTTAGCTCCTACAATGAGCAGTTCTTC

V gene: TRBV5-1
D gene: .
clone size: .
J gene: TRBJ1-2
CDR3 protein: CASSLAGDYGYTF
CDR3 DNA: TGCGCCAGCAGCCTGGCAGGGGACTATGGCTACACCTTC